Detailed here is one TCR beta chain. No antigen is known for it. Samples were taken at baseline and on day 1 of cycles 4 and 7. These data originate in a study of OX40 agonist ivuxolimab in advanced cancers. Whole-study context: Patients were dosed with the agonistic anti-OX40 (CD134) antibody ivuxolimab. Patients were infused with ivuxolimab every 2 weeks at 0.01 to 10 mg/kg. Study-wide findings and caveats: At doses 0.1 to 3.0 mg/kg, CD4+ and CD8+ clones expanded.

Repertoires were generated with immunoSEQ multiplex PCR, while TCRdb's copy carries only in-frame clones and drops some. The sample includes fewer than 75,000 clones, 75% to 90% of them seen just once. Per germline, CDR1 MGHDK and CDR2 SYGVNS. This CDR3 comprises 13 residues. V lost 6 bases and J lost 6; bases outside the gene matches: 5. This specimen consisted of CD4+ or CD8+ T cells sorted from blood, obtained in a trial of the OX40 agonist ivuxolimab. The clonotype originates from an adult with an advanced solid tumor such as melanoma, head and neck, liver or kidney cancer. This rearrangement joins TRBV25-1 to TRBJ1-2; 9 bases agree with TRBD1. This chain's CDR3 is CASSSTGGDGYTF. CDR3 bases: TGTGCCAGCAGCTCGACAGGGGGAGATGGCTACACCTTC.